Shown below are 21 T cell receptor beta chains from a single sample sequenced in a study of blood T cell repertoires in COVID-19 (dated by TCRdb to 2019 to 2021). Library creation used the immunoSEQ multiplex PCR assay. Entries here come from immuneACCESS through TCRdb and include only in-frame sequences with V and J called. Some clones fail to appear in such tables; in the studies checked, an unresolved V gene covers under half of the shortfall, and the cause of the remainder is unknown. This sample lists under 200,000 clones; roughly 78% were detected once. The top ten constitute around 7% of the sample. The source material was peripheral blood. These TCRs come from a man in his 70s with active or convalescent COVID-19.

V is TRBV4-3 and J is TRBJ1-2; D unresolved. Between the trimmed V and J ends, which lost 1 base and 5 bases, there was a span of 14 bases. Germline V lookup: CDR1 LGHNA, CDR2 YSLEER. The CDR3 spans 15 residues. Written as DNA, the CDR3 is TGCGCCAGCAGCCAAGTCCCCGGAGGACTTTATGGCTACACCTTC. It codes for CASSQVPGGLYGYTF.

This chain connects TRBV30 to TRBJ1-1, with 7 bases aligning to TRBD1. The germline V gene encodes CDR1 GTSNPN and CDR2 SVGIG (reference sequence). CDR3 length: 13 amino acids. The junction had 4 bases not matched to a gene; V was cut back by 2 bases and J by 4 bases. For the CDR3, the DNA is TGTGCCTGGAGTAGGGGGCAAGGCACTGAAGCTTTCTTT. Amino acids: CAWSRGQGTEAFF.

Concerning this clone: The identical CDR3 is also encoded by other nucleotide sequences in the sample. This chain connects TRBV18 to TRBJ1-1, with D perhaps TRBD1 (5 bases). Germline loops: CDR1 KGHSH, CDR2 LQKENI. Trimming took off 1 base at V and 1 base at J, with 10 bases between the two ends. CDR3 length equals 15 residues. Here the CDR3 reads CASSPREGANTEAFF. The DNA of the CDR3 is TGTGCCAGCTCACCACGGGAAGGGGCGAACACTGAAGCTTTCTTT.

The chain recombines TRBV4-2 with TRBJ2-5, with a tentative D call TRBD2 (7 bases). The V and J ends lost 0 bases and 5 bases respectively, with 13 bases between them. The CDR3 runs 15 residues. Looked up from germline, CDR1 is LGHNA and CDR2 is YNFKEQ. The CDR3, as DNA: TGTGCCAGCAGCCAAGATATCAGGGGAGGGGAGACCCAGTACTTC. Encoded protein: CASSQDIRGGETQYF.

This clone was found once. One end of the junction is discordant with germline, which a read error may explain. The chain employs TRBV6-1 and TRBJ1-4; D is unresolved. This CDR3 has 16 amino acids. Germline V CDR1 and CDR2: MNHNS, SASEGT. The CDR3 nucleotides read TGTGCCAGCAGTGAAGCGCTTCGGGGAGCTTATGAAAAACTGCTTTTT. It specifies CASSEALRGAYEKLLF.

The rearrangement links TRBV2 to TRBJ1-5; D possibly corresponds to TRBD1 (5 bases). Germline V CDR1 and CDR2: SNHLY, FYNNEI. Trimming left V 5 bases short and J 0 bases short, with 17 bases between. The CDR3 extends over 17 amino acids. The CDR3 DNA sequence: TGTGCCAGCAGTCCCCCCCTGGGGGGTAATAGCAATCAGCCCCAGCATTTT. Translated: CASSPPLGGNSNQPQHF.

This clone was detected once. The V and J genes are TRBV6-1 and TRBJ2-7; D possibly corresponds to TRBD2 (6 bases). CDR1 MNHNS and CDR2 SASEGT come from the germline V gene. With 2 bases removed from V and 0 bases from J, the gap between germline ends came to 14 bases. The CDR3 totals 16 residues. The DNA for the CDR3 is TGTGCCAGCAGTGAATTAAGGAGCGGGCGCTCCTACGAGCAGTACTTC. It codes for CASSELRSGRSYEQYF.

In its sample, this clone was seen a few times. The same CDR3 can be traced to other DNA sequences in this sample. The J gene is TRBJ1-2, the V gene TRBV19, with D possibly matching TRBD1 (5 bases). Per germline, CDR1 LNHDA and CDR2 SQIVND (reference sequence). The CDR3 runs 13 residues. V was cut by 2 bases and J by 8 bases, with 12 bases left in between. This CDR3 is CASSIRGQGGYTF. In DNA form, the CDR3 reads TGTGCCAGTAGTATAAGGGGCCAGGGAGGCTACACCTTC.

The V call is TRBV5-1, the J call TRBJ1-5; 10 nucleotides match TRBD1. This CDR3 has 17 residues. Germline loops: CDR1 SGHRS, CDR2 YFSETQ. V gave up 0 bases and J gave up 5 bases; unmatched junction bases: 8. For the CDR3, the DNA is TGCGCCAGCAGCTTGGACCCGGGACAGGGGACGGATCAGCCCCAGCATTTT. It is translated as CASSLDPGQGTDQPQHF.

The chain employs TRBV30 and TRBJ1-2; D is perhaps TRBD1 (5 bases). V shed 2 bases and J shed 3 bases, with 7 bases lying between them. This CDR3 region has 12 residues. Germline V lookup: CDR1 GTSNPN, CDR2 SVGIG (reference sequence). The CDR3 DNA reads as TGTGCCTGGAGTCAGGGCTACTATGGCTACACCTTC. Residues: CAWSQGYYGYTF.

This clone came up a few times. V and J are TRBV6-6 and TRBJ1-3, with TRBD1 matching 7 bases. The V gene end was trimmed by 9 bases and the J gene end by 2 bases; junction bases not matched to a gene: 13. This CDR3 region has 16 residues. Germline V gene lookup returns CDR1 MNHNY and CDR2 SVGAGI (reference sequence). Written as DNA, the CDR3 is TGTGCCAGTAACTTCCAGGGGGATGGGGCTGGAAACACCATATATTTT. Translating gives CASNFQGDGAGNTIYF.

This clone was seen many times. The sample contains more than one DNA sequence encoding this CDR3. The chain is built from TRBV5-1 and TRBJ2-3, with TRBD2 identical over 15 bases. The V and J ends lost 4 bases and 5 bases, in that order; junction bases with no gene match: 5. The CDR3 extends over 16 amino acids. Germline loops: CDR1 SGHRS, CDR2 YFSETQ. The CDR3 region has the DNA TGCGCCAGCAGCAGGACTAGCGGGGGGGCCGAAGATACGCAGTATTTT. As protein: CASSRTSGGAEDTQYF.

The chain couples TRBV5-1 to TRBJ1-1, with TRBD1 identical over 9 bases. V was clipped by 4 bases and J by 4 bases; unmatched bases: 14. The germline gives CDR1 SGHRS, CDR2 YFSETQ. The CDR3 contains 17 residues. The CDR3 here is CASSARQGGSDSTEAFF. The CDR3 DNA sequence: TGCGCCAGCAGCGCCCGACAGGGGGGTAGTGATAGCACTGAAGCTTTCTTT.

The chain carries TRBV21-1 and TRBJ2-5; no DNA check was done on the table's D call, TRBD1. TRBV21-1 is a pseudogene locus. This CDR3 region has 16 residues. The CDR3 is CASSKRSRDIQETQYF. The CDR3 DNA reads TGTGCCAGCAGCAAAAGGAGCCGGGACATACAAGAGACCCAGTACTTC.

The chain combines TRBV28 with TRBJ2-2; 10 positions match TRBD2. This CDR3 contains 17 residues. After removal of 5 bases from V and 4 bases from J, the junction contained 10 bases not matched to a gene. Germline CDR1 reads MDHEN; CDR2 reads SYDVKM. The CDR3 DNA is TGTGCCAGCAGTCCCCTTGTAGTAGCGGGAGGCACCGGGGAGCTGTTTTTT. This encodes CASSPLVVAGGTGELFF.

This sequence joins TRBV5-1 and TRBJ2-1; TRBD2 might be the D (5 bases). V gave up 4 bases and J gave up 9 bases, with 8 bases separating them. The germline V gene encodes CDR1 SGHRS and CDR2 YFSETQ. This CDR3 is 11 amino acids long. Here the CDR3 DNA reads TGCGCCAGCAGCGACGCGGGTGAGCAGTTCTTC. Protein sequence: CASSDAGEQFF.

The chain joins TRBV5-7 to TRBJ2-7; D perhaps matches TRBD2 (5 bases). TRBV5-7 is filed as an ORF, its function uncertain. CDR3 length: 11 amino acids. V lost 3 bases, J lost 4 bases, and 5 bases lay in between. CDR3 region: CASSSGYEQYF. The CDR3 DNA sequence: TGTGCCAGCAGCTCGGGGTACGAGCAGTACTTC.

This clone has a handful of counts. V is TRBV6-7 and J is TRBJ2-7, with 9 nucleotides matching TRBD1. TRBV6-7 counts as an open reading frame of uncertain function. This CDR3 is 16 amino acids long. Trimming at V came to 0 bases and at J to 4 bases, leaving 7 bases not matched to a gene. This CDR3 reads CASSYSRDRAKYEQYF. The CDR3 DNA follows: TGTGCCAGCAGTTACTCCAGGGACAGGGCAAAATACGAGCAGTACTTC.

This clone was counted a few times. Here the CDR3 reads CASSPVGSGTGFEDEQYF. The CDR3 nucleotides read TGTGCCAGCAGCCCGGTTGGGTCCGGGACAGGGTTTGAGGACGAGCAGTACTTC. J is TRBJ2-7 and V is TRBV7-9, with TRBD1 identical over 9 bases. J lost 5 bases, V lost 5 bases, and 19 bases had no gene match. The CDR3 spans 18 residues. Germline assignment: CDR1 SEHNR and CDR2 FQNEAQ (reference sequence). Together with reference TRBV7-9 and TRBJ2-7, the CDR3 gives the full variable domain: DTGVSQNPRHKITKRGQNVTFRCDPISEHNRLYWYRQTLGQGPEFLTYFQNEAQLEKSRLLSDRFSAERPKGSFSTLEIQRTEQGDSAMYLCASSPVGSGTGFEDEQYFGPGTRLTVT.

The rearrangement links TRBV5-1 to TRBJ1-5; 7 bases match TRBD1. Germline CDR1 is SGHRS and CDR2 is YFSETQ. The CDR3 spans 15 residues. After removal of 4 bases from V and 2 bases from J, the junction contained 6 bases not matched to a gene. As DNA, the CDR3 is TGCGCCAGCAGCGCCACAGGGGAGCGCAATCAGCCCCAGCATTTT. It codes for CASSATGERNQPQHF.

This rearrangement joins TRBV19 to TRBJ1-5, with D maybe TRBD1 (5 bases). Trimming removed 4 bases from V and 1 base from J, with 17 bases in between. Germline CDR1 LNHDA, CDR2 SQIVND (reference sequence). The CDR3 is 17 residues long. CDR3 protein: CASSKGGAGGSNQPQHF. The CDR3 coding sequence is TGTGCCAGTAGTAAGGGAGGGGCCGGTGGGAGCAATCAGCCCCAGCATTTT.